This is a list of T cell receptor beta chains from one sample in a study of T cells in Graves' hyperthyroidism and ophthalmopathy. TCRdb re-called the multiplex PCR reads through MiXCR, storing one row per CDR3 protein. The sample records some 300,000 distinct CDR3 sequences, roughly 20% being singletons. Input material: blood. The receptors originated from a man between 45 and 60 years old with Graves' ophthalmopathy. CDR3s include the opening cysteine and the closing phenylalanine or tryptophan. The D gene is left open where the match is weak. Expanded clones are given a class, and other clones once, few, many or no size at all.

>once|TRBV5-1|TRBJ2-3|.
CASSLGAFTDTQYF
TGCGCCAGCAGCTTGGGAGCATTCACAGATACGCAGTATTTT
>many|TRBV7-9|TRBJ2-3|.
CATPRDLKQDTQYF
TGTGCCACTCCCAGGGACCTAAAACAAGATACGCAGTATTTT
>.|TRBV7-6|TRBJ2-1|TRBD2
CASSLLLAGDYNEQFF
TGTGCCAGCAGCCTACTCTTAGCGGGAGATTACAATGAGCAGTTCTTC
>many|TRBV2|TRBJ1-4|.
CASRRPGRNEKLFF
TGTGCCAGCAGACGGCCGGGGCGGAACGAAAAACTGTTTTTT
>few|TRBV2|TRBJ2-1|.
CASTRGAYNEQFF
TGTGCCAGCACGAGAGGAGCCTACAATGAGCAGTTCTTC
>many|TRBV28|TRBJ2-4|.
CASNDGPSKNIQYF
TGTGCCAGCAATGACGGGCCGAGCAAAAACATTCAGTACTTC
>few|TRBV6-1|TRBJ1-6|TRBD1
CASTFRQGGSPLHF
TGTGCCAGCACATTCAGACAGGGTGGTTCACCCCTCCACTTT
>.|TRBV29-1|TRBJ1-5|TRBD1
CSVPGQGGQPQHF
TGCAGCGTTCCGGGACAGGGAGGACAGCCCCAGCATTTT
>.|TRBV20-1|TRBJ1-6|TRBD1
CSATKGGTVISPLHF
TGCAGTGCTACCAAAGGAGGGACAGTAATTTCACCCCTCCACTTT
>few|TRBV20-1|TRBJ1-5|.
CSAANSNQPQHF
TGCAGTGCTGCAAATAGCAATCAGCCCCAGCATTTT
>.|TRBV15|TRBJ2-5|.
CATSRDNGQETQYF
TGTGCCACCAGCAGAGATAACGGCCAAGAGACCCAGTACTTC
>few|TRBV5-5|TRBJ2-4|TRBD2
CAPTGGPPVRNIQYF
TGTGCCCCGACGGGGGGGCCACCAGTGCGGAACATTCAGTACTTC
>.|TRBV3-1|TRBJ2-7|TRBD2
CASSQPLAGGAEQYF
TGTGCCAGCAGCCAACCTCTGGCGGGAGGGGCCGAGCAGTACTTC
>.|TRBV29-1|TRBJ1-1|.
CSVQGFVNTEAFF
TGCAGCGTACAGGGCTTCGTAAACACTGAAGCTTTCTTT
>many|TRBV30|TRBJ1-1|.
CAWSFGVVTEAFF
TGTGCCTGGAGTTTTGGGGTCGTCACTGAAGCTTTCTTT
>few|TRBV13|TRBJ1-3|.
CASSNRRDGRSGNTIYF
TGTGCCAGCAGCAACCGACGAGACGGCAGGTCTGGAAACACCATATATTTT
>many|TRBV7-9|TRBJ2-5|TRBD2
CASSLVAGGGETQYF
TGTGCCAGCAGCTTAGTGGCGGGAGGAGGAGAGACCCAGTACTTC